This TCR beta chain was retrieved from a study of follicular helper T cells after annual influenza vaccination. In the case of this clone: Its antigen is as yet unknown.

After removal of 5 bases from V and 9 bases from J, the junction contained 0 bases not matched to a gene. The CDR3 is 12 residues long. Germline V gene lookup returns CDR1 MNHEY and CDR2 SVGAGI. Study findings and constraints: Yearly vaccinations repeatedly recalled conserved clonotypes in ICOS+CD38+ cTfh. Undersampling of the much larger non-cTfh compartments could not be excluded for influenza clone enrichment.

Noted time point: 2015-2016 season, 7 days after influenza vaccination. Adults received seasonal inactivated influenza vaccine, with sorted blood CD4 subsets sequenced before and after. The table came from immunoSEQ multiplex PCR; TCRdb's copy has only in-frame clones and leaves some out. The sample consists of roughly 10,000 clones, approximately 87% of them appearing once. Sequencing used CXCR5- memory CD4+ T cells sorted from blood, obtained 7 days after influenza vaccination. The source of this sequence is an adult who received the influenza vaccine. The gene calls are TRBV6-5 and TRBJ1-6; 8 bases agree with TRBD1. CDR3 protein: CASSDRGSPLHF. CDR3 nucleotides: TGTGCCAGCAGTGACAGGGGTTCACCCCTCCACTTT.